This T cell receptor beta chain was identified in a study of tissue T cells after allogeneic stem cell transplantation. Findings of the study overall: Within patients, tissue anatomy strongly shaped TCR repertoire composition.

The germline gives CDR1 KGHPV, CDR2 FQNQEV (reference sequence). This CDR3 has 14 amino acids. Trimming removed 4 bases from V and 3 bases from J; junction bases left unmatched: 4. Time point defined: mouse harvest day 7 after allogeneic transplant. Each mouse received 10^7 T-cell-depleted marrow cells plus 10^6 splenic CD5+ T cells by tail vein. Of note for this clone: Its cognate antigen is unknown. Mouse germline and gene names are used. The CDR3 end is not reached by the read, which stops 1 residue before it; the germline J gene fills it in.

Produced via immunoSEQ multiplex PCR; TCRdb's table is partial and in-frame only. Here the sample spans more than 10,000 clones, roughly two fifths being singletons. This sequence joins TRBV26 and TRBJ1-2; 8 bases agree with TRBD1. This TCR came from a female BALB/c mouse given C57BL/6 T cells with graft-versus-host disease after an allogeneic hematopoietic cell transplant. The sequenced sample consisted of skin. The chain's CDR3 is CASSRTGWDSDYTF. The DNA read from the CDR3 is TGTGCCAGCAGTCGGACAGGGTGGGACTCCGACTACACC.